The T cell receptor (beta chain) described here comes from a study of blood T cell repertoires in COVID-19. On the study more broadly: The origin of the acute and convalescent COVID-19 samples was the United States, Italy and Spain. Nucleic acid was either cDNA or gDNA, and it came from T cells, B-cell-depleted T cells, or PBMCs.

From germline, CDR1 is MNHEY and CDR2 SMNVEV (reference sequence). V lost 2 bases, J lost 2 bases, and 16 bases lay in between. The CDR3 is made up of 17 amino acids. In the original analysis: Amplification of reference gene primers provided the estimated nucleated cell counts. TCRdb's table, derived via immunoSEQ multiplex PCR, lists solely in-frame clones and lacks some. D and trimming were read from the DNA, whereas the V and J calls and clone size are those reported in that table. The data hold a few hundred thousand clones, with approximately 84% observed a single time. This clone was observed a handful of times.

Sequencing was performed on peripheral blood. The V gene is TRBV27, the J gene TRBJ1-5; no reliable D call. The sequence was collected from a woman in her 30s who had recovered from COVID-19. DNA of the CDR3: TGTGCCAGCAGTTTAGGTTATAACCGGTTGGGCAATCAGCCCCAGCATTTT. Translated, it gives CASSLGYNRLGNQPQHF.